The next 17 T cell receptor beta chains were all read from a single sample in a study of Graves' ophthalmopathy and Graves' hyperthyroidism. Using RNA transcripts, the TCR beta CDR3 regions were amplified. Second-round multiplex PCR came after first-round RT-PCR with HTBI primers. In TCRdb, the multiplex PCR reads were re-called with MiXCR into one record per CDR3 protein. The sample records hundreds of thousands of distinct CDR3 sequences, about 44% being singletons. Sequencing used peripheral blood. Receptors were obtained from an adult man with Graves' ophthalmopathy.

Concerning this clonotype itself: Compared with germline, one end of the junction differs, possibly owing to a read error. The chain links TRBV7-9 to TRBJ2-7; D may correspond to TRBD1 or TRBD2 (5 bases each). From germline, CDR1 is SEHNR and CDR2 FQNEAQ (reference sequence). The CDR3 extends over 15 amino acids. In nucleotides, the CDR3 is TGCGCCAGCAGCCACTTAGGGACGCGGGCTTACGAGCAGTACTTC. Translating it yields CASSHLGTRAYEQYF.

This clonotype was seen more than once but under ten times. V is TRBV25-1 and J is TRBJ1-1; 7 nucleotides agree with TRBD1. Germline V CDR1 and CDR2: MGHDK, SYGVNS. CDR3 size: 16 residues. The junction had 9 bases not matched to a gene; V was cut back by 5 bases and J by 0 bases. The CDR3 reads CASSLWVGTVNTEAFF. CDR3 DNA sequence: TGTGCCAGCAGTTTATGGGTTGGGACAGTGAACACTGAAGCTTTCTTT.

The V gene is TRBV6-6, the J gene TRBJ2-7; D is unclear. CDR3 length equals 14 residues. Trimming took 2 bases from V and 4 from J, leaving 12 bases between them. Germline assignment: CDR1 MNHNY and CDR2 SVGAGI (reference sequence). The CDR3 bases are TGTGCCAGCAGTTACAGCGCAGACCAATACGAGCAGTACTTC. This translates into CASSYSADQYEQYF.

This chain connects TRBV20-1 to TRBJ2-7; TRBD1 might be the D (6 bases). V was shortened by 3 bases and J by 2 bases, with 17 bases between the two germline ends. Germline V gene sequence: CDR1 DFQATT, CDR2 SNEGSKA (reference sequence). The CDR3 loop spans 15 amino acids. The CDR3 nucleotides are TGCAGTGCTAGGCCCCAGACAGGCCTTACCTACGAGCAGTACTTC. This encodes CSARPQTGLTYEQYF.

This clonotype showed up many times. The chain carries TRBV7-3 and TRBJ1-2; D remains ambiguous. CDR3 size: 13 residues. V gave up 1 base and J gave up 4 bases, with 7 bases separating them. Germline V gene sequence: CDR1 SGHTA, CDR2 FQGTGA. As DNA, the CDR3 is TGTGCCAGCAGCTTAAGTCTGATCTATGGCTACACCTTC. This sequence encodes CASSLSLIYGYTF. Filled out from reference TRBV7-3 and TRBJ1-2, the complete variable domain reads GAGVSQTPSNKVTEKGKYVELRCDPISGHTALYWYRQSLGQGPEFLIYFQGTGAADDSGLPNDRFFAVRPEGSVSTLKIQRTERGDSAVYLCASSLSLIYGYTFGSGTRLTVV.

This chain joins TRBV5-5 and TRBJ1-1, with TRBD1 matching over 7 bases. The CDR3 length is 19 residues. V shed 3 bases, J shed 0 bases, and the junction held 17 bases outside the gene matches. Germline V CDR1 and CDR2: SGHKS, YYEKEE (reference sequence). The CDR3, as DNA: TGTGCCAGCAGCTCGCCTTCGGGGACAGAACGTAACATGAACACTGAAGCTTTCTTT. Translated: CASSSPSGTERNMNTEAFF.

This chain uses TRBV29-1 with TRBJ1-1, with 8 bases aligning to TRBD1. The ends lost 4 bases at V and 4 bases at J; junction bases unmatched: 5. Germline loops: CDR1 SQVTM, CDR2 ANQGSEA. This CDR3 has 13 amino acids. CDR3 region: CSVARGHGTEAFF. In DNA form, the CDR3 reads TGCAGCGTTGCCAGGGGGCATGGCACTGAAGCTTTCTTT.

The CDR3 region has the DNA TGTGCCAGCGGGGACCTTGTGGCCTACGAGCAGTACTTC. Translating it yields CASGDLVAYEQYF. The V call is TRBV10-3, the J call TRBJ2-7; weak D call: TRBD2 (6 bases). Looked up from germline, CDR1 is ENHRY and CDR2 is SYGVKD. The germline V and J ends were trimmed by 10 bases and 2 bases, with 15 bases remaining between them. This CDR3 is built from 13 residues.

The chain has TRBV7-9 and TRBJ2-7; D uncertain. CDR3 size: 16 residues. The ends were cut back, 4 bases at V and 7 bases at J, with 23 bases in the middle. Germline loops: CDR1 SEHNR, CDR2 FQNEAQ (reference sequence). The CDR3 DNA reads as TGTGCCAGCAGCTCCGCCGGCAGCGCGAACACCGGGGAGCAGTACTTC. Residues: CASSSAGSANTGEQYF.

The table lists this clonotype with many counts. V usage is TRBV5-5 and J usage is TRBJ1-4, with 8 bases that match TRBD1. Germline V gives CDR1 SGHKS, CDR2 YYEKEE (reference sequence). V shed 5 bases, J shed 4 bases, and the junction held 4 bases outside the gene matches. This CDR3 comprises 14 residues. CDR3 amino acids: CASRIGQGNEKLFF. The DNA for the CDR3 is TGTGCCAGCAGAATTGGACAGGGTAATGAAAAACTGTTTTTT. The variable domain in full, with the rest retrieved from reference TRBV5-5 and TRBJ1-4, is DAGVTQSPTHLIKTRGQQVTLRCSPISGHKSVSWYQQVLGQGPQFIFQYYEKEERGRGNFPDRFSARQFPNYSSELNVNALLLGDSALYLCASRIGQGNEKLFFGSGTQLSVL.

This chain links TRBV24-1 with TRBJ2-7, with D maybe TRBD1 (6 bases). V gave up 2 bases and J gave up 6 bases, with 16 bases separating them. CDR3 size: 15 residues. Germline values: CDR1 KGHDR, CDR2 SFDVKD. CDR3 nucleotides: TGTGCCACCAGTGATTCCCGAGTTGCAGGGGTCGAGCAGTACTTC. It codes for CATSDSRVAGVEQYF.

Concerning this clonotype: Since a much larger clone is just one base distant, this may be a read error. The J gene is TRBJ1-4, the V gene TRBV2; D call uncertain. CDR1 and CDR2 from the germline V gene are SNHLY and FYNNEI. Trimming took off 7 bases at V and 7 bases at J, with 16 bases between the two ends. The CDR3 extends over 14 amino acids. The CDR3 DNA reads TGTGCCAGCAATAGCAGAGGAGGCGGTGAAAAACTGTTTTTT. Amino acid sequence: CASNSRGGGEKLFF.

This clonotype was detected ten times or more. This chain connects TRBV2 to TRBJ1-6; 7 bases match TRBD1. The trim removed 4 bases at V and 9 bases at J, leaving 6 bases unmatched. The CDR3 runs to 14 residues. CDR1 and CDR2 from the germline V gene are SNHLY and FYNNEI. The DNA for the CDR3 is TGTGCCAGCAGTGTGGAGACAGGGTTTTCACCCCTCCACTTT. Residues: CASSVETGFSPLHF.

The chain couples TRBV20-1 to TRBJ2-7, with D perhaps TRBD1 (5 bases). Trimming left V 0 bases short and J 2 bases short, with 20 bases between. The CDR3 is 17 residues long. Germline V gene data show CDR1 as DFQATT and CDR2 as SNEGSKA (reference sequence). The CDR3 loop is CSARDRAFGPRAYEQYF. CDR3 in DNA: TGCAGTGCTAGAGACCGAGCCTTCGGACCCAGGGCCTACGAGCAGTACTTC.

This clonotype was observed many times. This chain links TRBV20-1 with TRBJ2-7, with TRBD1 matching over 11 bases. Looked up from germline, CDR1 is DFQATT and CDR2 is SNEGSKA (reference sequence). The V gene end was trimmed by 5 bases and the J gene end by 6 bases; junction bases not matched to a gene: 9. This CDR3 spans 14 amino acids. The CDR3 loop is CSAEQGQGDREQYF. As DNA, the CDR3 is TGCAGTGCTGAACAGGGACAGGGGGATCGCGAGCAGTACTTC.

As concerns this clonotype: Sequence at one end of the junction differs from germline and may be a read error. CDR3 residues: CDSSESEGRTEAFF. CDR3 DNA sequence: TGTGACAGCAGTGAAAGTGAGGGCCGGACTGAAGCTTTCTTT. The V and J genes are TRBV2 and TRBJ1-1; D is uncertain. The CDR3 length is 14 residues. The germline V gene has CDR1 SNHLY and CDR2 FYNNEI.

V gene TRBV7-2 combines with J gene TRBJ2-6; 7 bases are a match to TRBD1. After removal of 5 bases from V and 4 bases from J, the junction contained 5 bases not matched to a gene. Germline V gene sequence: CDR1 SGHTA, CDR2 FQGNSA. CDR3 size: 15 residues. CDR3 in DNA: TGTGCCAGCAGCCAAGGGGGACAGGGGGCCAACGTCCTGACTTTC. It specifies CASSQGGQGANVLTF.